This T cell receptor beta chain was identified during a study of CD8+ T cells in alopecia areata. Study details: Twice a day, 5 to 10 mg of oral tofacitinib was administered to treated patients. Study results and caveats: Treatment with tofacitinib significantly lowered scalp clonality and reduced expanded CD8+ clones among the top 100.

Treatment denoted: oral pan-JAK inhibitor, 5-10 mg twice daily. The sample holds a few counts of this clone. The antigen is not known. RNA, once extracted, was reverse transcribed into cDNA for use as the sequencing template. Produced via immunoSEQ multiplex PCR; TCRdb's table is partial and in-frame only. The table has roughly 120,000 clones, more than 45% seen once. The CDR3 sequence is 14 residues long. J gave up 0 bases and V 6 bases, and 7 bases lay outside the gene matches. Germline CDR1 reads SQVTM; CDR2 reads ANQGSEA. This receptor was obtained from a human donor with alopecia areata. The sequencing here drew on CD4+ T cells sorted from blood, taken at week 4, from a patient treated with tofacitinib. This sequence joins TRBV29-1 and TRBJ1-1, with 7 bases fitting TRBD1. CDR3 in amino acids: CSVVLTGLNTEAFF. CDR3 DNA sequence: TGCAGCGTGGTATTGACAGGGTTGAACACTGAAGCTTTCTTT.